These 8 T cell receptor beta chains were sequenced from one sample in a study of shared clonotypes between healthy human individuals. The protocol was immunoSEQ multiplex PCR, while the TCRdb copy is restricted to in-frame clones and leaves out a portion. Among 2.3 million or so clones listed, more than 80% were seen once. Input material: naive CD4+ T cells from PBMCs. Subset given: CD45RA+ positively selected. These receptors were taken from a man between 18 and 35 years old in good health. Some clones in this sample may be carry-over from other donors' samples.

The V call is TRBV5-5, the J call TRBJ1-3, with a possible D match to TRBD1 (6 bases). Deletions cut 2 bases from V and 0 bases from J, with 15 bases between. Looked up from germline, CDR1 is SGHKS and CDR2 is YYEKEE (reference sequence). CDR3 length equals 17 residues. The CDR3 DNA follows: TGTGCCAGCAGCTTTACAGGGACCCTGCTCTCTGGAAACACCATATATTTT. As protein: CASSFTGTLLSGNTIYF.

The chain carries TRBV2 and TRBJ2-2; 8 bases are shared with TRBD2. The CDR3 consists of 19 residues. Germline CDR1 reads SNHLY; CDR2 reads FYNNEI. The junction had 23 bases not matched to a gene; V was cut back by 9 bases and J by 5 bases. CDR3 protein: CASSGGIQIGGARTGELFF. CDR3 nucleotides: TGTGCCAGTTCGGGCGGTATCCAAATCGGGGGGGCGAGGACCGGGGAGCTGTTTTTT.

CDR3 protein: CASSKAGGANTGELFF. The CDR3 coding sequence is TGTGCCAGCAGCAAAGCGGGAGGCGCGAACACCGGGGAGCTGTTTTTT. This chain uses TRBV5-4 with TRBJ2-2, with 9 bases that match TRBD2. Trimming took 4 bases from V and 0 from J; bases not matched to a gene: 4. Germline values: CDR1 SGHNT, CDR2 YYREEE (reference sequence). The CDR3 is made up of 16 amino acids.

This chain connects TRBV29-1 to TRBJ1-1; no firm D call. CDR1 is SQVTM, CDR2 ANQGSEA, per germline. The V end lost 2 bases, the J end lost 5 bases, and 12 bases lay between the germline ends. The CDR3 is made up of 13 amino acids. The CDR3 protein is CSVERVTETEAFF. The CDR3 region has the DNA TGCAGCGTTGAAAGGGTGACGGAAACTGAAGCTTTCTTT.

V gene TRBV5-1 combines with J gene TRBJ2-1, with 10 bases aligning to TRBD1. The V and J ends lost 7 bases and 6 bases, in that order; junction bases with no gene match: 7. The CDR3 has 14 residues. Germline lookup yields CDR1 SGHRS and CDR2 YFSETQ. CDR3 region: CASLRDRGGNEQFF. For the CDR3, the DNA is TGCGCCAGCCTCCGGGACAGGGGAGGCAATGAGCAGTTCTTC. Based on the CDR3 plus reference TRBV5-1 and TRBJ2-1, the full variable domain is KAGVTQTPRYLIKTRGQQVTLSCSPISGHRSVSWYQQTPGQGLQFLFEYFSETQRNKGNFPGRFSGRQFSNSRSEMNVSTLELGDSALYLCASLRDRGGNEQFFGPGTRLTVL.

CDR3 protein: CASSRGQPLQYNEQFF. The CDR3, as DNA: TGCGCCAGCAGCCGCGGACAGCCTCTTCAGTACAATGAGCAGTTCTTC. The chain couples TRBV5-1 to TRBJ2-1; tentative D call: TRBD1 (6 bases). Trimming left V 4 bases short and J 4 bases short, with 18 bases between. Germline assignment: CDR1 SGHRS and CDR2 YFSETQ. The CDR3 has 16 amino acids.

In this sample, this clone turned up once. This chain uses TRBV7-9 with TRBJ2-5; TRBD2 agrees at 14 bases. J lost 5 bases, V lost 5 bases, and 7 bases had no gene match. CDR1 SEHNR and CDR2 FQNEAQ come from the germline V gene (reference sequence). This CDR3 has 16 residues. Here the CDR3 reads CASSPPGTSGSETQYF. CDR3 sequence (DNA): TGTGCCAGCAGCCCACCCGGGACTAGCGGGAGTGAGACCCAGTACTTC. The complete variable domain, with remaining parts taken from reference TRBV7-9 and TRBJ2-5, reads DTGVSQNPRHKITKRGQNVTFRCDPISEHNRLYWYRQTLGQGPEFLTYFQNEAQLEKSRLLSDRFSAERPKGSFSTLEIQRTEQGDSAMYLCASSPPGTSGSETQYFGPGTRLLVL.

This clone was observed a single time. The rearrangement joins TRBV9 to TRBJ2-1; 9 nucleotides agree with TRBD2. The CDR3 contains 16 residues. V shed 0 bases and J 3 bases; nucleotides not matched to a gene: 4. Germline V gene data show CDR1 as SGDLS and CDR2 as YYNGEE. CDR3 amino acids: CASSVGLAVFYNEQFF. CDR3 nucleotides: TGTGCCAGCAGCGTAGGACTAGCGGTATTCTACAATGAGCAGTTCTTC.